The clone carrying this T cell receptor beta chain was seen a few times. Its specificity is not known. A single heparinised blood sample, averaging about 120 mL, was obtained per donor. Reverse transcription of all isolated RNA meant that expressed TCRB transcripts were sequenced. Roughly 3.6 million reads on average were seen across naive, central memory and regulatory T cell samples. Sequencing was performed with immunoSEQ multiplex PCR; in TCRdb, only in-frame clones are kept and a portion is missing. The sample holds under 55,000 clones, 35% to 50% seen once. This specimen comes from a study of beta chain features in type 1 diabetes. Overall study: Age, gender, cell numbers and subset yield matched between patients and controls.

The length of the CDR3 is 14 residues. The V segment lost 5 bases and the J segment 4 bases; nucleotides outside the gene matches: 8. Germline CDR1 is MDHEN and CDR2 is SYDVKM. Study-wide results and caveats: For Type 1 diabetes patients, all four CD4+ subsets carried TCRB CDR3s that were moderately but significantly shorter.

The chain uses TRBV28 and TRBJ2-7; 7 bases align to TRBD1. This receptor was obtained from a man between 25 and 39 years old with type 1 diabetes. Sequencing input: Tregs from blood. The CDR3: CASSLGQQLYEQYF. The CDR3 DNA follows: TGTGCCAGCAGTCTGGGACAGCAGTTGTACGAGCAGTACTTC.